This T cell receptor (beta chain) was found in a study of T-cell memory formation after mild COVID-19. This clonotype was detected a few times. Germline CDR1 reads LNHDA; CDR2 reads SQIVND (reference sequence). The germline V and J ends were trimmed by 5 bases and 7 bases, with 9 bases remaining between them. There are 13 residues in the CDR3. TCRdb re-called the 5' RACE reads with MiXCR, one entry per CDR3 protein. The data hold 150,000 to 200,000 distinct CDR3 sequences, with about an eighth observed a single time. The TCR comes from a man between 18 and 35 years old who had mild COVID-19 (a few samples of this study predate the infection). Cell type and time point are not known. The sequenced material came from PBMCs or a T cell subset sorted from them (not recorded which). This chain connects TRBV19 to TRBJ1-6; D uncertain. The CDR3 loop is CASSSVRNSPLHF. The DNA of the CDR3 is TGTGCCAGTAGTTCCGTAAGGAATTCACCCCTCCACTTT. Full variable domain (remainder filled in from reference TRBV19 and TRBJ1-6): DGGITQSPKYLFRKEGQNVTLSCEQNLNHDAMYWYRQDPGQGLRLIYYSQIVNDFQKGDIAEGYSVSREKKESFPLTVTSAQKNPTAFYLCASSSVRNSPLHFGNGTRLTVT.